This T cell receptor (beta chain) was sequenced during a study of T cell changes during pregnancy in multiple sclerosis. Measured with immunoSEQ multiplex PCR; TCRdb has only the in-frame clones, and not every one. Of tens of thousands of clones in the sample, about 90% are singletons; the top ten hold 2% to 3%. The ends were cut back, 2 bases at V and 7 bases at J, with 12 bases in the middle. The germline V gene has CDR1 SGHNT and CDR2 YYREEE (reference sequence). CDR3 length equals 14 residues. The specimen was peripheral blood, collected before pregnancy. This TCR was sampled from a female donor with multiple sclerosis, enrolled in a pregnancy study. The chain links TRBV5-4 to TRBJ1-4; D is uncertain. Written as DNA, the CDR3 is TGTGCCAGCAGCTTTGGTCCGACGGGTGAAAAACTGTTTTTT. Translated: CASSFGPTGEKLFF.